Each of the 19 T cell receptor beta chains below was sequenced from the same sample in a study of OX40 agonist ivuxolimab in advanced cancers. Sequencing was performed with immunoSEQ multiplex PCR; in TCRdb, only in-frame clones are kept and a portion is missing. This table has around 40,000 clones, approximately 80% appearing once. This specimen was CD4+ or CD8+ T cells sorted from blood, taken in a trial of the OX40 agonist ivuxolimab. The receptor source for this set is an adult with an advanced solid tumor such as melanoma, head and neck, liver or kidney cancer.

This rearrangement joins TRBV9 to TRBJ2-6; D gene ambiguous. The germline V gene encodes CDR1 SGDLS and CDR2 YYNGEE. The length of the CDR3 is 16 residues. With 3 bases removed from V and 2 bases from J, the gap between germline ends came to 12 bases. CDR3 nucleotide sequence: TGTGCCAGCAGCGCCCAGGTTTTCCCTGGGGCCAACGTCCTGACTTTC. This encodes CASSAQVFPGANVLTF.

This chain links TRBV7-8 with TRBJ2-7; D uncertain. Per the germline V gene, CDR1 is SGHVS and CDR2 is FQNEAQ. Trimming cost V 5 bases and J 4 bases, with 9 bases left between them. This CDR3 has 12 residues. The DNA of the CDR3 is TGTGCCAGCAGCACACTGCGTTACGAGCAGTACTTC. Translated: CASSTLRYEQYF.

The CDR3 nucleotides are TGCGCCAGCAGCGACAGCTACGAGCAGTACTTC. It specifies CASSDSYEQYF. The gene calls are TRBV10-2 and TRBJ2-7; a weak D match, TRBD1 (5 bases). CDR1 WSHSY and CDR2 SAAADI come from the germline V gene. This CDR3 is 11 amino acids long. V lost 6 bases to trimming and J lost 3 bases, with 6 bases between them.

The rearrangement uses TRBV5-1 and TRBJ2-1, with D perhaps being TRBD1 or TRBD2 (5 bases each). Trimming left V 0 bases short and J 9 bases short, with 16 bases between. This CDR3 has 15 residues. CDR1 and CDR2 from the germline V gene are SGHRS and YFSETQ. CDR3 nucleotides: TGCGCCAGCAGCTTGGGGAGTGTGGGGGAGCGTGAGCAGTTCTTC. This gives the protein CASSLGSVGEREQFF.

This clone was observed once. The chain uses TRBV5-4 and TRBJ1-5; no clear D. This CDR3 region has 16 residues. Germline V gene sequence: CDR1 SGHNT, CDR2 YYREEE (reference sequence). Trimming took off 4 bases at V and 0 bases at J, with 14 bases between the two ends. CDR3 nucleotides: TGTGCCAGCAGCCAAGATTGGCTATCTAGCAATCAGCCCCAGCATTTT. It encodes CASSQDWLSSNQPQHF.

This clone was seen only once. The chain joins TRBV5-4 to TRBJ2-5, with 11 bases aligning to TRBD2. The length of the CDR3 is 15 residues. CDR1 SGHNT and CDR2 YYREEE come from the germline V gene (reference sequence). Trimming took 4 bases from V and 3 from J; bases not matched to a gene: 5. As DNA, the CDR3 is TGTGCCAGCAGCCGCACGGGACTAGCGGAAGAGACCCAGTACTTC. Amino acid sequence: CASSRTGLAEETQYF.

The chain uses TRBV7-3 and TRBJ2-3; maybe TRBD1 (7 bases). The CDR3 consists of 15 residues. Germline lookup yields CDR1 SGHTA and CDR2 FQGTGA. Trimming took off 5 bases at V and 3 bases at J, with 15 bases between the two ends. The chain's CDR3 is CASSLGQAGTDTQYF. For the CDR3, the DNA is TGTGCCAGCAGCCTCGGACAGGCGGGAACAGATACGCAGTATTTT.

V and J are TRBV7-9 and TRBJ2-7; TRBD2 is a possible D gene (7 bases). V lost 6 bases and J 1 base, leaving 13 bases between the germline ends. The CDR3 runs to 14 residues. Germline V CDR1 and CDR2: SEHNR, FQNEAQ (reference sequence). The CDR3 region is CASRGEGVSYEQYF. The CDR3 DNA is TGTGCCAGCAGGGGGGAGGGGGTGTCCTACGAGCAGTACTTC.

This rearrangement joins TRBV19 to TRBJ1-1; D ambiguous. The germline gives CDR1 LNHDA, CDR2 SQIVND (reference sequence). V was cut by 6 bases and J by 4 bases, with 9 bases left in between. The CDR3 contains 12 residues. The CDR3 sequence is CASRISITEAFF. The CDR3 coding sequence is TGTGCCAGTAGGATAAGTATCACTGAAGCTTTCTTT. The entire variable domain, with the rest obtained from reference TRBV19 and TRBJ1-1, is as follows: DGGITQSPKYLFRKEGQNVTLSCEQNLNHDAMYWYRQDPGQGLRLIYYSQIVNDFQKGDIAEGYSVSREKKESFPLTVTSAQKNPTAFYLCASRISITEAFFGQGTRLTVV.

This chain uses TRBV2 with TRBJ1-6; 9 bases fit TRBD1. With V trimmed by 8 bases and J by 7 bases, 9 bases remained unmatched. The CDR3 length is 15 residues. The V gene's germline CDR1 is SNHLY and CDR2 FYNNEI. This chain's CDR3 is CASQHRDRANSPLHF. In DNA form, the CDR3 reads TGTGCCAGCCAACATCGGGACAGGGCGAATTCACCCCTCCACTTT.

The J gene is TRBJ2-1, the V gene TRBV19; 8 bases fit TRBD2. This CDR3 is built from 16 residues. Unmatched junction bases numbered 12, after V lost 7 bases and J lost 4 bases. Looked up from germline, CDR1 is LNHDA and CDR2 is SQIVND (reference sequence). The CDR3 loop is CASTSGGAGGYNEQFF. CDR3 nucleotide sequence: TGTGCCAGTACCTCCGGAGGGGCGGGAGGATACAATGAGCAGTTCTTC.

A few counts support this clone. In nucleotides, the CDR3 is TGTGCCAGCAGCTTGTACCCCCTTGGGAGCACAGATACGCAGTATTTT. Its translation is CASSLYPLGSTDTQYF. The chain uses TRBV5-6 and TRBJ2-3, with D unclear. With 1 base removed from V and 0 bases from J, the gap between germline ends came to 12 bases. The germline V gene has CDR1 SGHDT and CDR2 YYEEEE. CDR3 length: 16 amino acids. The entire variable domain, with the rest obtained from reference TRBV5-6 and TRBJ2-3, is as follows: DAGVTQSPTHLIKTRGQQVTLRCSPKSGHDTVSWYQQALGQGPQFIFQYYEEEERQRGNFPDRFSGHQFPNYSSELNVNALLLGDSALYLCASSLYPLGSTDTQYFGPGTRLTVL.

V usage is TRBV28 and J usage is TRBJ2-7; tentative D call: TRBD2 (5 bases). This CDR3 is 14 amino acids long. The germline CDR1 and CDR2 sequences are MDHEN and SYDVKM. V lost 5 bases, J lost 2 bases, and 13 bases lay in between. The CDR3 loop reads CASSSRPGTYEQYF. The CDR3 region has the DNA TGTGCCAGCAGTAGCCGACCCGGGACCTACGAGCAGTACTTC.

The gene calls are TRBV11-1 and TRBJ2-3, with D possibly TRBD2 on 5 matching bases. The CDR3 extends over 12 amino acids. The V gene lost 7 bases and the J gene lost 4 bases, with 9 bases spanning the gap. The germline V gene has CDR1 SGHAT and CDR2 FQDESV (reference sequence). The CDR3 DNA sequence: TGTGCCAGCAACGGGAATGCAGATACGCAGTATTTT. Translating gives CASNGNADTQYF. The complete variable domain, with remaining parts taken from reference TRBV11-1 and TRBJ2-3, reads EAEVAQSPRYKITEKSQAVAFWCDPISGHATLYWYRQILGQGPELLVQFQDESVVDDSQLPKDRFSAERLKGVDSTLKIQPAELGDSAMYLCASNGNADTQYFGPGTRLTVL.

About this clone: The junction departs from germline at one end; a sequencing error may be responsible. This rearrangement joins TRBV7-9 to TRBJ1-4; D gene ambiguous. Germline lookup yields CDR1 SEHNR and CDR2 FQNEAQ (reference sequence). The CDR3 totals 9 residues. The CDR3 region is CASIRKTVF. The CDR3 coding sequence is TGTGCCAGCATCCGAAAAACTGTTTTT.

This clone has just a few counts. J is TRBJ2-7 and V is TRBV10-1; perhaps D is TRBD1 or TRBD2 (5 bases each). Germline V lookup: CDR1 WNHNN, CDR2 SYGVQD (reference sequence). The CDR3 extends over 10 amino acids. Here the CDR3 DNA reads TGCGGTGGGGGTATCGACGAGCAGTACTTC. This gives the protein CGGGIDEQYF.

This clone has just a few counts. The chain combines TRBV27 with TRBJ2-1; TRBD2 is a possible D gene (6 bases). From germline, CDR1 is MNHEY and CDR2 SMNVEV (reference sequence). There are 13 residues in the CDR3. V lost 2 bases and J 10 bases, leaving 12 bases between the germline ends. DNA for the CDR3: TGTGCCAGCAGTTTAAGGCCGGGAGTGGAGCAGTTCTTC. Translated, it gives CASSLRPGVEQFF.

This clone was recorded only once. This chain joins TRBV29-1 and TRBJ2-7, with D hard to call. CDR1 and CDR2 (germline): SQVTM, ANQGSEA. Trimming stripped 4 bases from V and 6 bases from J, with 13 bases between. There are 12 residues in the CDR3. The CDR3 coding sequence is TGCAGCGTTGGACGTTCGCCAGGCGAGCAGTACTTC. This encodes CSVGRSPGEQYF.

The chain couples TRBV6-1 to TRBJ1-4; D possibly corresponds to TRBD1 (6 bases). Germline V gives CDR1 MNHNS, CDR2 SASEGT. V was trimmed by 7 bases and J by 5 bases, leaving 17 bases between them. This CDR3 spans 15 amino acids. Written as DNA, the CDR3 is TGTGCCAGCAAAGGGGGGAGAAGAGGAAATGAAAAACTGTTTTTT. Amino acid sequence: CASKGGRRGNEKLFF.